The 29 T cell receptor beta chains given below trace back to one sample, sequenced in a study of shared T cell receptors in the human thymus. TCRdb keeps only in-frame clones here, not all; method: immunoSEQ multiplex PCR. This table holds hundreds of thousands of clones, approximately 87% found once. These data also formed part of another study, on human thymus T cells.

The sample consisted of thymocytes. The receptors originated from a boy younger than two with a congenital heart defect.

The V gene is TRBV19, the J gene TRBJ2-2, with 9 bases identical to TRBD2. In germline, CDR1 is LNHDA, CDR2 SQIVND (reference sequence). The CDR3 totals 14 residues. J was trimmed by 6 bases and V by 7 bases; bases with no gene match: 6. CDR3 bases: TGTGCCAGTAACGAAGGCGGGAGGGCCGGGGAGCTGTTTTTT. It codes for CASNEGGRAGELFF.

The J gene is TRBJ2-7, the V gene TRBV30; D is possibly TRBD1 (6 bases). V shed 5 bases and J shed 4 bases, with 24 bases lying between them. The CDR3 extends over 16 amino acids. Germline CDR1 and CDR2: GTSNPN and SVGIG (reference sequence). CDR3 in DNA: TGTGCCTGGGGCTTGGTGGGGGCCCACCCCGTTTACGAGCAGTACTTC. As protein: CAWGLVGAHPVYEQYF.

V usage is TRBV11-2 and J usage is TRBJ2-1; 7 bases are shared with TRBD2. This CDR3 is 16 amino acids long. The J segment lost 0 bases and the V segment lost 1 base, leaving 3 bases of the junction unmatched. Germline values: CDR1 SGHAT, CDR2 FQNNGV. CDR3 residues: CASSLVRGSSYNEQFF. In DNA, the CDR3 is TGTGCCAGCAGCTTAGTCCGCGGGAGCTCCTACAATGAGCAGTTCTTC.

The J gene is TRBJ2-2, the V gene TRBV4-3; 9 nucleotides align to TRBD1. Germline CDR1 and CDR2: LGHNA and YSLEER. CDR3 length: 17 residues. Trimming cost V 2 bases and J 0 bases; bases outside gene matches: 4. The CDR3 DNA is TGCGCCAGCAGCCAACCCTGGGACAGGGCGAACACCGGGGAGCTGTTTTTT. Translated, it gives CASSQPWDRANTGELFF.

The gene calls are TRBV4-3 and TRBJ2-5; perhaps TRBD2 as D (7 bases). Germline CDR1 LGHNA, CDR2 YSLEER. The CDR3 totals 16 residues. Trimming removed 4 bases at V and 2 bases at J, with 17 bases between. CDR3 nucleotides: TGCGCCAGCAGCCTCAAAAAAGGGGGGGAACAAGAGACCCAGTACTTC. It yields the protein CASSLKKGGEQETQYF.

This clone was counted once. Here the CDR3 reads CASSRSGLAVYEQYF. In nucleotides, the CDR3 is TGTGCCAGCAGCCGATCGGGACTAGCCGTTTACGAGCAGTACTTC. The genes are TRBV6-1 and TRBJ2-7; TRBD2 agrees at 9 bases. V dropped 6 bases and J dropped 4; count of bases not matched to a gene: 10. The CDR3 runs to 15 residues. The germline V gene has CDR1 MNHNS and CDR2 SASEGT.

This chain connects TRBV4-3 to TRBJ2-2, with D unresolved. V dropped 0 bases and J dropped 8 bases, with 7 bases sitting between them. Germline-derived CDR1 and CDR2 are LGHNA and YSLEER. CDR3 size: 13 residues. Here the CDR3 reads CASSQEESGELFF. The CDR3 DNA sequence: TGCGCCAGCAGCCAAGAGGAGAGTGGGGAGCTGTTTTTT.

The chain joins TRBV28 to TRBJ2-6; 7 positions match TRBD1. CDR3 size: 18 residues. The junction had 9 bases not matched to a gene; V was cut back by 1 base and J by 3 bases. The germline V gene has CDR1 MDHEN and CDR2 SYDVKM. The CDR3 reads CASSLLVGQVVGANVLTF. The CDR3 DNA follows: TGTGCCAGCAGTTTATTAGTTGGACAGGTTGTTGGGGCCAACGTCCTGACTTTC.

The rearrangement uses TRBV7-6 and TRBJ2-5, with D perhaps TRBD2 (5 bases). The germline gives CDR1 SGHVS, CDR2 FNYEAQ. The V and J ends lost 5 bases and 6 bases respectively, with 13 bases between them. CDR3 length: 13 residues. The CDR3 nucleotides are TGTGCCAGCAGCCGAACTAGGCCGAAGACCCAGTACTTC. This sequence encodes CASSRTRPKTQYF.

The CDR3 bases are TGTGCCAGCAGCCAGACAGGGGACTACGAGCAGTACTTC. This encodes CASSQTGDYEQYF. V usage is TRBV7-3 and J usage is TRBJ2-7; 8 nucleotides match TRBD1. Unmatched junction bases numbered 3, after V lost 5 bases and J lost 3 bases. The germline CDR1 and CDR2 sequences are SGHTA and FQGTGA. The CDR3 is made up of 13 amino acids.

V is TRBV4-1 and J is TRBJ1-5; 7 nucleotides align to TRBD1. Germline-derived CDR1 and CDR2 are MGHRA and YSYEKL. The trim removed 0 bases at V and 4 bases at J, leaving 9 bases unmatched. The CDR3 length is 17 residues. CDR3 sequence reads: CASSQDRKGAFNQPQHF. In nucleotides, the CDR3 is TGCGCCAGCAGCCAAGATCGGAAGGGGGCCTTTAATCAGCCCCAGCATTTT.

The V call is TRBV14, the J call TRBJ2-3, with 10 bases matching TRBD2. J gave up 1 base and V 3 bases, and 4 bases lay outside the gene matches. The CDR3 is made up of 16 amino acids. Germline values: CDR1 SGHDN, CDR2 FVKESK. The CDR3, as DNA: TGTGCCAGCAGCCAGGGGACTAGCGCCCGCACAGATACGCAGTATTTT. Encoded protein: CASSQGTSARTDTQYF.

V and J are TRBV7-6 and TRBJ2-1, with 11 nucleotides matching TRBD2. V dropped 1 base and J dropped 9; count of bases not matched to a gene: 5. Germline V gene sequence: CDR1 SGHVS, CDR2 FNYEAQ. CDR3 length: 15 amino acids. The CDR3 nucleotides are TGTGCCAGCAGCTTAGAGTTAGCGGGAGGGGGTGAGCAGTTCTTC. It yields the protein CASSLELAGGGEQFF.

CDR3 residues: CASSLMGTGKTEAFF. CDR3 bases: TGTGCCAGCTCACTTATGGGGACAGGGAAGACTGAAGCTTTCTTT. The chain has TRBV18 and TRBJ1-1; 9 positions agree with TRBD1. Germline loops: CDR1 KGHSH, CDR2 LQKENI. Losses at the gene ends were 4 bases for V and 5 bases for J; bases not matched to a gene: 8. The CDR3 consists of 15 residues.

The chain links TRBV11-3 to TRBJ2-6; a possible D gene is TRBD1 (6 bases). The CDR3 length is 17 residues. CDR1 and CDR2 (germline): SGHNT, YENEEA. Trimming pared 5 bases from V and 3 bases from J, leaving 17 bases between. The CDR3 DNA reads TGTGCCAGCAGCCCCCTTCCAGGGGATGATGGGGCCAACGTCCTGACTTTC. This codes for CASSPLPGDDGANVLTF.

The chain links TRBV7-2 to TRBJ2-7; D is perhaps TRBD2 (5 bases). V gave up 0 bases and J gave up 7 bases, with 10 bases separating them. The CDR3 contains 13 residues. CDR1 and CDR2 from the germline V gene are SGHTA and FQGNSA. The CDR3 spells CASSLAPPGEQYF. CDR3 bases: TGTGCCAGCAGCTTAGCCCCCCCGGGGGAGCAGTACTTC.

The chain carries TRBV6-1 and TRBJ2-7; D perhaps matches TRBD2 (6 bases). Trimming took 1 base from V and 2 from J, leaving 12 bases between them. Germline V gene sequence: CDR1 MNHNS, CDR2 SASEGT. This CDR3 comprises 15 residues. CDR3 sequence reads: CASSEVREAPYEQYF. The CDR3, as DNA: TGTGCCAGCAGTGAAGTCAGGGAGGCCCCCTACGAGCAGTACTTC.

Of note for this clone: This sample includes further DNA sequences coding for the same CDR3. The chain is built from TRBV27 and TRBJ2-7, with D perhaps TRBD1 (7 bases). The germline gives CDR1 MNHEY, CDR2 SMNVEV (reference sequence). The CDR3 length is 16 residues. Trimming took off 5 bases at V and 3 bases at J, with 20 bases between the two ends. This chain's CDR3 is CASSPADRDSLYEQYF. The CDR3 DNA reads as TGTGCCAGCAGTCCCGCCGACAGGGACTCACTCTACGAGCAGTACTTC.

This clone came up once. This chain joins TRBV14 and TRBJ2-1; TRBD2 matches 9 bases. The trim removed 4 bases at V and 4 bases at J, leaving 20 bases unmatched. There are 20 residues in the CDR3. CDR1 and CDR2 from the germline V gene are SGHDN and FVKESK. CDR3 amino acids: CASSPCIRGAGTSRYNEQFF. CDR3 DNA: TGTGCCAGCAGCCCGTGTATCCGGGGGGCTGGGACTAGCAGATACAATGAGCAGTTCTTC.

V is TRBV2 and J is TRBJ2-1; 11 nucleotides agree with TRBD1. The junction had 6 bases not matched to a gene; V was cut back by 5 bases and J by 9 bases. Germline CDR1 and CDR2: SNHLY and FYNNEI. The CDR3 is 14 amino acids. The CDR3 coding sequence is TGTGCCAGCAGTCGGACAGGGGGCATCGGTGAGCAGTTCTTC. Translating gives CASSRTGGIGEQFF.

The chain employs TRBV27 and TRBJ2-5, with TRBD2 as a possible D gene (6 bases). V lost 5 bases to trimming and J lost 5 bases, with 18 bases between them. Germline CDR1 and CDR2: MNHEY and SMNVEV (reference sequence). The CDR3 is 15 amino acids. CDR3 sequence: CASSPPRGRMETQYF. In DNA, the CDR3 is TGTGCCAGCAGTCCCCCTAGAGGGAGGATGGAGACCCAGTACTTC.

The V gene is TRBV7-8, the J gene TRBJ1-1; tentative D call: TRBD1 (5 bases). Deletions cut 5 bases from V and 5 bases from J, with 24 bases between. CDR3 size: 17 residues. CDR1 and CDR2 from the germline V gene are SGHVS and FQNEAQ. The CDR3 coding sequence is TGTGCCAGCAGCAGGAGGGGCCAACCTATTTGGCGAACTGAAGCTTTCTTT. It encodes CASSRRGQPIWRTEAFF.

The chain recombines TRBV15 with TRBJ2-7; the match to TRBD2 covers 12 bases. CDR3 length: 17 residues. V shed 1 base and J 9 bases; nucleotides not matched to a gene: 13. Germline CDR1 is LNHNV and CDR2 is YYDKDF (reference sequence). The CDR3, as DNA: TGTGCCACCAGCAGAGTACCGGCTAGCGGGAGGGCCGCGCGGCAGTACTTC. Encoded protein: CATSRVPASGRAARQYF.

V is TRBV5-1 and J is TRBJ2-1, with 10 bases that match TRBD2. Germline CDR1 reads SGHRS; CDR2 reads YFSETQ. This CDR3 is 15 amino acids long. The V and J ends lost 6 bases and 5 bases, in that order; junction bases with no gene match: 8. In nucleotides, the CDR3 is TGCGCCAGCACACATAGCGGGAGGCGGGACAATGAGCAGTTCTTC. This sequence encodes CASTHSGRRDNEQFF.

This chain connects TRBV11-3 to TRBJ1-1; a weak D match, TRBD1 (5 bases). Germline-derived CDR1 and CDR2 are SGHNT and YENEEA. CDR3 length: 14 residues. V was pared by 5 bases and J by 2 bases, with 12 bases between. CDR3 sequence: CASSLSGENTEAFF. The DNA for the CDR3 is TGTGCCAGCAGCCTGTCGGGGGAAAACACTGAAGCTTTCTTT.

This clone is a singleton in its sample. V and J are TRBV6-6 and TRBJ2-7; D is ambiguous. V was clipped by 6 bases and J by 2 bases, with 14 bases between them. Germline-derived CDR1 and CDR2 are MNHNY and SVGAGI (reference sequence). The CDR3 is 14 residues long. CDR3 in amino acids: CASRRSTLPYEQYF. CDR3 DNA: TGTGCCAGCAGGAGATCGACTCTACCCTACGAGCAGTACTTC.

This rearrangement joins TRBV7-9 to TRBJ2-7; D possibly corresponds to TRBD1 (5 bases). There are 15 residues in the CDR3. V lost 2 bases, J lost 7 bases, and 18 bases lay in between. The germline V gene encodes CDR1 SEHNR and CDR2 FQNEAQ (reference sequence). CDR3 in DNA: TGTGCCAGCAGCTTAACCGGACAAACCCTGGAGGAGCAGTACTTC. This translates into CASSLTGQTLEEQYF.

This clone has a single count. V is TRBV7-3 and J is TRBJ1-2; possible D gene TRBD1, 6 bases. The CDR3 spans 15 residues. Germline V gene data show CDR1 as SGHTA and CDR2 as FQGTGA. Trimming took off 2 bases at V and 4 bases at J, with 14 bases between the two ends. The DNA of the CDR3 is TGTGCCAGCAGCTTAGGGCCGGACAGCATCTATGGCTACACCTTC. Its protein is CASSLGPDSIYGYTF.

The rearrangement uses TRBV6-5 and TRBJ1-5; 8 nucleotides align to TRBD1. CDR1 MNHEY and CDR2 SVGAGI come from the germline V gene. The CDR3 length is 15 residues. With V trimmed by 5 bases and J by 3 bases, 6 bases remained unmatched. The CDR3 loop is CASSPGTGLNQPQHF. The CDR3 bases are TGTGCCAGCAGTCCCGGGACAGGACTCAATCAGCCCCAGCATTTT.